This T cell receptor beta chain is drawn from a study of cytomegalovirus exposure and HLA in healthy donors (dated by TCRdb to about 2017). About the study as a whole: In an earlier analysis of about 560 of the donors, 276 Gb of sequence data and approximately 100 million unique TCR beta sequences from roughly 190 million T cells were reported. An early release covering 550 to 650 HLA-typed donors comprised about 310 gigabases of sequencing data and approximately 85 million unique TCR sequences. The genetic ancestry cluster associated with self-reported Caucasian donors included 81% of the roughly 380 genotyped donors. The study aimed to test whether signatures of past pathogen exposure could be identified by cataloging public T cell receptors. Using immunosequencing, the study profiled T cell repertoires from 500 to 800 subjects and related those repertoires to cytomegalovirus serostatus. In addition to the first cohort of 666 subjects, a separate validation cohort of 130 or so different subjects was used. High-throughput TCR immunosequencing, statistical association of individual TCRs with disease status, and machine learning were combined to predict cytomegalovirus infection status. In a later analysis, previously published TCR beta repertoires from roughly 710 donors were re-analyzed and high-resolution HLA genotyping was added so that TCR occurrence patterns could be studied. In the later analysis, no new phenotypic data were used to find candidate immune exposures; instead, reliance was placed on TCR beta sequences and their occurrence across donors. An earlier analysis of approximately 630 of the donors applied high-throughput TCR beta sequencing to assess whether each TCR beta V gene segment acted as functional or pseudogenic. Alongside the repertoire data, information on donor age, sex, ethnicity and CMV serostatus was compiled. A later genetic analysis took genome-wide SNP genotypes for about 55% of the 666 donors and used that subset as a discovery cohort. All discovery cohort repertoires had been generated on a single sequencing platform. HLA typing included class I and class II loci at four-digit resolution. Typing coverage varied by locus: about 629-630 donors for A, B, C, DRB1 and DQB1; more than 500 for DQA1; nearly 610 for DPA1; approximately 470 for DPB1. About five DR-DQ haplotypes were handled as single units for association and clustering, since linkage in the cohort was strong. On average, 235,054 unique TCR beta nucleotide sequences were sequenced per donor among more than 350 genotyped donors of the cohort, with approximately 18% of those sequences being non-productive. The research as a whole found: HLA typing was unavailable for some donors at each locus, so association tests used only the typed subset. Immune exposure information for the cohort was limited to CMV serostatus. Correlated functional status among segregating V segments might be attributable to linkage disequilibrium, but an unknown experimental factor could not be ruled out. In a later genetic analysis, a missense DCLRE1C variant was associated with V-gene and J-gene trimming of TCR beta chains, and the association was replicated in an independent cohort. In a later analysis, around 17,000 TCR beta sequences were associated with specific HLA alleles at a false discovery rate of 0.05. A further reported finding was that TCR beta sequences accurately predicted the HLA-A and HLA-B alleles for most subjects in the first cohort. When HLA alleles, especially DR and DQ, strongly co-occurred, attributing TCR associations to individual alleles was difficult. Most CMV-associated TCR beta chains appeared to be HLA-restricted in a later analysis, and the HLA associations seemed to be driven largely by CMV exposure. A group of highly shared sequence variants was considered likely to be a technical artifact of the sequencing pipeline. The presence/absence analyses assumed that sequencing depth was roughly uniform across donors, and that assumption may not be true. Some IMGT-functional V segments, including TRBV6-2 and TRBV6-3, could not be told apart with the 87-base-pair reads, so those segments were excluded. A later analysis found that HLA-associated TCR beta chains were more clonally expanded and had lower generation probabilities than equally common non-associated chains. Several of the top co-occurrence clusters appeared to be linked to parvovirus B19, influenza, CMV and Epstein-Barr virus, according to a later analysis. Across donors, most TCR sequences were observed very rarely, whereas some public TCRs were present in many individuals. The study listed 164 TCR beta chains as associated with cytomegalovirus. In an earlier analysis of approximately 590 of the donors, most TCR beta V segments appeared in productive rearrangements about 87% or about 30% of the time, broadly matching IMGT annotations. In a later genetic analysis, fewer N-insertions in productive TCRs were reported among donors in an Asian-associated ancestry cluster than the approximately 710-donor mean. Cytomegalovirus status was reported to be diagnosed by the classifier with high specificity and sensitivity in both the original and validation cohorts. Only TCR beta chains were sequenced in this cohort, and the absence of alpha or paired-chain data limited detectable features. The authors suggested that the approach could potentially be extended to other disease states and immunological phenotypes. Because counts were too low, seventeen rarely observed V segments, including chromosome 9 orphons, were excluded from the earlier analysis of around 640 of the donors. Three of the identified cytomegalovirus-associated TCR beta chains were confirmed in vitro to be specific for cytomegalovirus antigens. According to a later analysis, TCR association rates differed among HLA loci, with DRB1 alleles showing the most associated TCRs and HLA-C alleles showing the fewest.

V and J lose 6 bases and 0 bases, and a span of 20 bases separates them. The CDR3 contains 17 residues, cysteine and phenylalanine counted. Kept here is only the CDR3 DNA, which spans 51 bases and is read in frame from base 1. In the germline V gene (reference sequence), CDR1 corresponds to MNHEY and CDR2 to SMNVEV. The library was obtained by the immunoSEQ multiplex PCR assay. For the multiplex PCR, a mixture combining 60 forward primers for TCR Vbeta segments and 13 reverse primers for TCR Jbeta segments was used. The CDR3 region of rearranged TCR beta genes was amplified from genomic DNA with a multiplex PCR assay. On the Illumina HiSeq System, the amplified TCR beta libraries were sequenced as 87-base-pair reads. On the authors' methods: A later analysis tallied tens of millions of unique TCR beta chains across the approximately 670 repertoires, and about 12 million of those chains were shared by two or more donors. Raw reads were error-corrected and collapsed into unique sequences by a nearest-neighbor algorithm in which closely related sequences were merged to remove PCR and sequencing errors. CDR3 sequences were aligned to IMGT reference sequences to assign V, D and J gene segments. For a sequence to be retained, a match of at least six nucleotides was required to both a V gene segment and a J gene segment. Rearrangements were called productive when the CDR3 lacked stop codons and stayed in frame with V and J; all others were non-productive. CDR3 was defined by IMGT convention, running from the second conserved V-encoded cysteine to the conserved J-encoded phenylalanine. Sequences without an unambiguous match to a single V gene segment were excluded from the earlier analysis of several hundred of the donors. An earlier analysis of roughly 590 of the donors called V segments functional above 56.7% productive rearrangements and segregating when the between-donor standard deviation exceeded 5%. A statistical classification framework was developed to diagnose cytomegalovirus status using the catalog of TCR beta chain sequences. In a later analysis, V and J genes were assigned by comparing TCR nucleotide sequences against IMGT/GENE-DB human TR gene sequences. The TCRdist pipeline was used in a later analysis to assign CDR3 sequences and most-parsimonious VDJ recombination scenarios. In a later analysis, each TCR beta chain was defined by its CDR3 amino acid sequence together with its V-gene family, and reads without a unique V-gene family were excluded. To address suspected cross-contamination and a sequencing artifact, a later analysis removed some 620 highly shared, low-generation-probability nucleotide sequences. In a later analysis, a clonal expansion index was calculated for each public chain from normalized within-repertoire ranks of inferred template counts. A later analysis computed generation probabilities with a VDJ recombination model fitted to out-of-frame rearrangements, and checked the results against IGoR. Hypergeometric tests were used in a later analysis to score TCR-TCR, TCR-HLA and TCR-CMV co-occurrence, with a repertoire-size bias correction applied to the TCR pairs. To estimate false discovery rates, a later analysis permuted the HLA or CMV assignments 20 times. In a later analysis, co-occurring TCRs were grouped with DBSCAN, and TCRdist sequence similarity was added when clustering was performed within HLA-allele-positive subsets. Repertoires with fewer than 30,000 or more than 120,000 public chains, plus five repertoires with anomalous nucleotide sharing, were excluded from co-occurrence clustering. This immuneACCESS table, as held by TCRdb, lists in-frame sequences with V and J called but not all clones. Of the missing ones, under half trace to an unresolved V gene in checked studies; the others have no known cause. The DNA was the basis for D and trimming; V, J and clone size are from that table. This sample comprises 100,000 to 150,000 clones, 81% of them detected only once. Together, the top ten hold about 2.4% of the sample.

The cohort comprised fewer than 700 healthy bone marrow donors. All cohort members were sampled while nominally healthy, although unrecorded immune exposures were likely present. The donor tested CMV seronegative, placing the donor among the 300 to 400 seronegative members of the cohort. Each donor provided a peripheral blood sample, and peripheral blood mononuclear cells were used for TCR beta sequencing. The Qiagen DNeasy Blood Extraction Kit was used to extract genomic DNA from the blood cell samples. As regards this clone: Its binding antigen is unknown. No base qualities exist here, and no much larger clone lies one base off it.

Material for sequencing was PBMCs. This clonotype was obtained from a woman aged 40 to 50 in good health and CMV-seronegative. Recombination linked TRBV27 to TRBJ1-1, and possibly TRBD1, on 6 matching bases. This receptor carries the CDR3 CASRGAGTYPLNTEAFF. DNA sequence: TGTGCCAGCAGGGGGGCAGGCACATACCCTTTGAACACTGAAGCTTTCTTT.